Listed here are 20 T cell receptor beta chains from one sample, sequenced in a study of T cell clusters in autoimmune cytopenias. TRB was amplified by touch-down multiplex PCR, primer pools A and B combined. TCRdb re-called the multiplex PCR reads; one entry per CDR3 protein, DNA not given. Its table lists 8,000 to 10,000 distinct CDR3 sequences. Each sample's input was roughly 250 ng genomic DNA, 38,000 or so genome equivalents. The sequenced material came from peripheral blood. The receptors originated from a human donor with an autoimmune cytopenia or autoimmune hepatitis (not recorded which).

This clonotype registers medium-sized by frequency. CDR3 sequence reads: CASSTTSGRAETQYF. The rearrangement joins TRBV19 to TRBJ2-5; with no DNA, the TCRdb D assignment of TRBD2 cannot be verified. Germline assignment: CDR1 LNHDA and CDR2 SQIVND (reference sequence). The CDR3 spans 15 residues.

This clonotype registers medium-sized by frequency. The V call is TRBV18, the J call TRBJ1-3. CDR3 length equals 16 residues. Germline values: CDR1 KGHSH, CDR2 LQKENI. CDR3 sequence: CASSPDRGSSGNTIYF.

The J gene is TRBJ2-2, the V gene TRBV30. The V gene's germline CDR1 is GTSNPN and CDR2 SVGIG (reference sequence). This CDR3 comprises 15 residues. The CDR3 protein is CAWSVPDSNTGELFF.

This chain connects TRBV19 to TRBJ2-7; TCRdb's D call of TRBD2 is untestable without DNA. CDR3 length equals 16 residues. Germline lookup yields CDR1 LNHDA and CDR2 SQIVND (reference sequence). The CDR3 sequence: CASSDRLQGGSYEQYF.

This CDR3 reads CAWSVRRFRQNSYEQYF. V usage is TRBV30 and J usage is TRBJ2-7. The CDR3 loop spans 17 amino acids. Looked up from germline, CDR1 is GTSNPN and CDR2 is SVGIG (reference sequence).

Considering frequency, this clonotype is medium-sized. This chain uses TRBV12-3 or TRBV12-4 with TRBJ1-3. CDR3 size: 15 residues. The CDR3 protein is CASSPRQGSGNTIYF.

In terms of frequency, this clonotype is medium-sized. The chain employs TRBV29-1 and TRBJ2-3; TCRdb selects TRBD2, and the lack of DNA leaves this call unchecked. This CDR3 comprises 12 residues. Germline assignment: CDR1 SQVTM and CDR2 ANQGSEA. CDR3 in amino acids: CSVLAVGDTQYF.

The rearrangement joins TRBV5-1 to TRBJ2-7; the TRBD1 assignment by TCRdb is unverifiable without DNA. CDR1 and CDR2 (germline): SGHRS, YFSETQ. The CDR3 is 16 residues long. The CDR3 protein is CASSLGAGASSYEQYF.

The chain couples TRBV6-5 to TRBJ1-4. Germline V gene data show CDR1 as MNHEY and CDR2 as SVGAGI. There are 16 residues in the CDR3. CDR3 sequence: CASSYPAGTTNEKLFF.

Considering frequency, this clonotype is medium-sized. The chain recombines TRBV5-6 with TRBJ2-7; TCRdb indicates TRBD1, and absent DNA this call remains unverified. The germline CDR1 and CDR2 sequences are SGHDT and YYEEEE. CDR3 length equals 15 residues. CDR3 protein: CASSTGGYGSYEQYF. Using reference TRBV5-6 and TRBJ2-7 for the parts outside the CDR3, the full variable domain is DAGVTQSPTHLIKTRGQQVTLRCSPKSGHDTVSWYQQALGQGPQFIFQYYEEEERQRGNFPDRFSGHQFPNYSSELNVNALLLGDSALYLCASSTGGYGSYEQYFGPGTRLTVT.

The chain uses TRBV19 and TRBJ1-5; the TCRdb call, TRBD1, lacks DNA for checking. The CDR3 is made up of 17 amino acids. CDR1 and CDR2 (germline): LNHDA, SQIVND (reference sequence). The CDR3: CASSSGQVIYSNQPQHF.

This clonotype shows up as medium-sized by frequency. CDR3 amino acids: CASSMRDSNQPQHF. This rearrangement joins TRBV19 to TRBJ1-5. The CDR3 has 14 residues. Germline V gives CDR1 LNHDA, CDR2 SQIVND (reference sequence). Together with reference TRBV19 and TRBJ1-5, the CDR3 gives the full variable domain: DGGITQSPKYLFRKEGQNVTLSCEQNLNHDAMYWYRQDPGQGLRLIYYSQIVNDFQKGDIAEGYSVSREKKESFPLTVTSAQKNPTAFYLCASSMRDSNQPQHFGDGTRLSIL.

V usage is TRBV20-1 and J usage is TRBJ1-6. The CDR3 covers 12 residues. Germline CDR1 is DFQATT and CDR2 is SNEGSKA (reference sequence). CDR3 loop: CSARQYNSPLHF.

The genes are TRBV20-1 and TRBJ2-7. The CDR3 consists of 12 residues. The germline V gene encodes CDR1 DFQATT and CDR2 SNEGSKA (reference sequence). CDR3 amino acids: CSASGVAYEQYF.

The chain's CDR3 is CASSLSFGDQPQHF. The gene calls are TRBV7-2 and TRBJ1-5. Germline V gene lookup returns CDR1 SGHTA and CDR2 FQGNSA. The CDR3 is 14 residues long.

The CDR3 spells CASSQGFVRSTDTQYF. V and J are TRBV14 and TRBJ2-3. Germline values: CDR1 SGHDN, CDR2 FVKESK. The CDR3 totals 16 residues.

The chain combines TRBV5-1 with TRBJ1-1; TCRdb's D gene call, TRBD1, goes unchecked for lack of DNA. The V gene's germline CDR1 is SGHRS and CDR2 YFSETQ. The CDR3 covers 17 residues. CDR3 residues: CASSLLVGGIMNTEAFF.

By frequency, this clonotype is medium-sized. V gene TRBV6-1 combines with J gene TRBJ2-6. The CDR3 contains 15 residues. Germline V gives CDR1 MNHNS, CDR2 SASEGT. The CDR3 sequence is CASSGAYSGANVLTF.

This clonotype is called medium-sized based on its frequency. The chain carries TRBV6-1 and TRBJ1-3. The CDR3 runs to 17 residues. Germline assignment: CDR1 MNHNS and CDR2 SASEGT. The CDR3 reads CATRWEVGGPSGNTIYF.

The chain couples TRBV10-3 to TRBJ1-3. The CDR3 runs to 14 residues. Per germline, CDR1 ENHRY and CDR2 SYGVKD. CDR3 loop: CAIRQSHSGNTIYF.